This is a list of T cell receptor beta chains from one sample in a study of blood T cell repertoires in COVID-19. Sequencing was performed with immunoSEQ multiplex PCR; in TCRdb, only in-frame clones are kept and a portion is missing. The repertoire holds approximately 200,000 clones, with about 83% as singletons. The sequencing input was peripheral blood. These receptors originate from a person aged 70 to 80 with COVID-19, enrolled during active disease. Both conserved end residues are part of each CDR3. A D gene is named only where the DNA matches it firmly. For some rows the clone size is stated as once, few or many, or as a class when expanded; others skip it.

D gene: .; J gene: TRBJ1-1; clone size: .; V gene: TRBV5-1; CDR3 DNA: TGCGCCAGCAGCTACCAGAGGAGCGCTGAAGCTTTCTTT; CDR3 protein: CASSYQRSAEAFF
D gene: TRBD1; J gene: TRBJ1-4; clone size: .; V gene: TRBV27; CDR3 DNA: TGTGCCAGCAGTTTATTAGGGGGCAGGGCTAATGAAAAACTGTTTTTT; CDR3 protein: CASSLLGGRANEKLFF
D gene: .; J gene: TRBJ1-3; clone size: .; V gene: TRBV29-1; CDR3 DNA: TGCAGCACCTCCTTACGGTCCGGAAACACCATATATTTT; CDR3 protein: CSTSLRSGNTIYF
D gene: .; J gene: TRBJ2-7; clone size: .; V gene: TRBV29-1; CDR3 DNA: TGCAGCGTTGTACGAGGGAGCGAGCAGTACTTC; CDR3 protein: CSVVRGSEQYF
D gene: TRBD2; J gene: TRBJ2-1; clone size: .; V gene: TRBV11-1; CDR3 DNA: TGTGCCAGCAGCTCAATCCCGGGGGGGCCGCGCAATGAGCAGTTCTTC; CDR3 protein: CASSSIPGGPRNEQFF
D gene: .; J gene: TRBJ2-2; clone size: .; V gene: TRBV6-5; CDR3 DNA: TGTGCCAGCAGTTACTCGGCGTGGAGGGACACCGGGGAGCTGTTTTTT; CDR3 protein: CASSYSAWRDTGELFF
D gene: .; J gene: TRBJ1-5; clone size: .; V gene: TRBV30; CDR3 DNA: TGTGCCTGGAGTGTACTTATCGCATTCAATCAGCCCCAGCATTTT; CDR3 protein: CAWSVLIAFNQPQHF
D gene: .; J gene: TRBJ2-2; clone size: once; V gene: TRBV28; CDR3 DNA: TGTGCCAGCAGCATCCCGTGGCGGGGTGGCGGGGAGCTGTTTTTT; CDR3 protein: CASSIPWRGGGELFF
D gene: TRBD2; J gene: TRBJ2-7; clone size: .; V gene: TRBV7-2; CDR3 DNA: TGTGCCAGCAGCTGGGAGGGGGTTAATAGCGGGGTTAAGTACTTC; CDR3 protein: CASSWEGVNSGVKYF
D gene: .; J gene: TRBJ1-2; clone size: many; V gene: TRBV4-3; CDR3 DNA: TGCGCCAGCAGCCAATCCGGGATTCGCGGCTACACCTTC; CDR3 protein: CASSQSGIRGYTF
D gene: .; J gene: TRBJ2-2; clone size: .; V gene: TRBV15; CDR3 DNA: TGTGCCACCAGCAGTCGCAGATCTCGTCCGGACCAGTCAGCGGCCCACACCGGGGAGCTGTTTTTT; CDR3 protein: CATSSRRSRPDQSAAHTGELFF
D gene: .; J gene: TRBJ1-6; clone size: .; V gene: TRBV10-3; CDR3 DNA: TGTGCCATCAGTGAGTCTCGGGGGAGAGGCAATTCACCCCTCCACTTT; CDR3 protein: CAISESRGRGNSPLHF
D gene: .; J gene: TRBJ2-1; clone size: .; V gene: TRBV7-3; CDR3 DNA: TGTGCCAGCAGCCCCGGGAGACTAGGCAATGAGCAGTTCTTC; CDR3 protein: CASSPGRLGNEQFF
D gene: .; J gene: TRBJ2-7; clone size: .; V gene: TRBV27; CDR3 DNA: TGTGCCAGCAGTTTGACTAGGGGCTACGAGCAGTACTTC; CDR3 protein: CASSLTRGYEQYF
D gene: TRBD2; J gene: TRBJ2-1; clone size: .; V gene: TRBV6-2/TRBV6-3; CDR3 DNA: TGTGCCAGCAGTCCAATACTAGCGGGGGGGCGCTCCTACAATGAGCAGTTCTTC; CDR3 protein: CASSPILAGGRSYNEQFF
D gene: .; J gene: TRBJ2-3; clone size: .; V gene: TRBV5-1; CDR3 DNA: TGCGCCAGCAGCGACCAGGGCACAGATACGCAGTATTTT; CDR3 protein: CASSDQGTDTQYF
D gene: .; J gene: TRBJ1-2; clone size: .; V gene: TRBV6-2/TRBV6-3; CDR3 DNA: TGTGCCAGCAGTACTATTTTCGACTATGGCTACACCTTC; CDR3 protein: CASSTIFDYGYTF